A single sample is the source of the 22 T cell receptor beta chains below, sequenced in a study of blood T cell repertoires in COVID-19. Here immunoSEQ multiplex PCR was the method, and the copy in TCRdb shows in-frame clones only, minus some. The sample contains roughly 72,000 clones, 88% of which appear only once. The source material was peripheral blood. These receptors were taken from a human donor in a cohort sampled during active COVID-19.

The chain carries TRBV24-1 and TRBJ1-1; 8 bases fit TRBD1. Germline lookup yields CDR1 KGHDR and CDR2 SFDVKD. Trimming took 9 bases from V and 3 from J; bases not matched to a gene: 5. The length of the CDR3 is 13 residues. The CDR3 DNA sequence: TGTGCCACCTCTGGACAGGGAGACACTGAAGCTTTCTTT. Its translation: CATSGQGDTEAFF.

This clone was seen once. The chain is built from TRBV3-1 (or the pseudogene TRBV3-2) and TRBJ2-4; TRBD2 aligns across 12 bases. V gave up 0 bases and J gave up 0 bases; unmatched junction bases: 9. Germline CDR1 is LGHDT and CDR2 is YNNKEL (reference sequence). This CDR3 comprises 20 residues. This CDR3 reads CASSQETGTSGHLAKNIQYF. CDR3 sequence (DNA): TGTGCCAGCAGCCAAGAGACCGGGACTAGCGGGCACCTAGCCAAAAACATTCAGTACTTC.

The gene calls are TRBV28 and TRBJ2-5; possibly TRBD1 for D (6 bases). CDR3 length: 14 amino acids. V was shortened by 6 bases and J by 2 bases, with 13 bases between the two germline ends. Germline-derived CDR1 and CDR2 are MDHEN and SYDVKM. The CDR3 protein is CASSTSGQQETQYF. For the CDR3, the DNA is TGTGCCAGCAGCACAAGCGGACAGCAAGAGACCCAGTACTTC.

V usage is TRBV2 and J usage is TRBJ2-4, with D tentatively TRBD2 (6 bases). CDR1 SNHLY and CDR2 FYNNEI come from the germline V gene. This CDR3 has 16 amino acids. Trimming pared 6 bases from V and 0 bases from J, leaving 15 bases between. The CDR3 DNA is TGTGCCAGCAGAGCCGGAGGAGGGATAGCCAAAAACATTCAGTACTTC. This gives the protein CASRAGGGIAKNIQYF.

The chain links TRBV6-1 to TRBJ2-7; D gene uncertain. The V gene lost 2 bases and the J gene lost 2 bases, with 13 bases spanning the gap. This CDR3 has 15 amino acids. Germline V gene sequence: CDR1 MNHNS, CDR2 SASEGT. As DNA, the CDR3 is TGTGCCAGCAGTGAATCCCCCCGAGCCCCCTACGAGCAGTACTTC. Its translation is CASSESPRAPYEQYF.

Written as DNA, the CDR3 is TGTGCCACCAGTGGTCATCGGACAGAGGGCTACACCTTC. Amino acid sequence: CATSGHRTEGYTF. The V call is TRBV24-1, the J call TRBJ1-2, with D perhaps matching TRBD1 (6 bases). Trimming removed 5 bases from V and 8 bases from J, with 14 bases in between. This CDR3 contains 13 residues. Germline V gene sequence: CDR1 KGHDR, CDR2 SFDVKD.

This chain uses TRBV27 with TRBJ2-5; 9 bases fit TRBD1. The CDR3 runs 15 residues. Germline CDR1 reads MNHEY; CDR2 reads SMNVEV (reference sequence). After removal of 0 bases from V and 5 bases from J, the junction contained 4 bases not matched to a gene. CDR3 residues: CASSLSGTGRETQYF. CDR3 in DNA: TGTGCCAGCAGTTTATCTGGGACAGGGAGGGAGACCCAGTACTTC.

The rearrangement uses TRBV9 and TRBJ1-1; D is unclear. V lost 3 bases, J lost 2 bases, and 8 bases lay in between. The germline V gene encodes CDR1 SGDLS and CDR2 YYNGEE. CDR3 length: 13 amino acids. The CDR3 sequence: CASSERGNTEAFF. CDR3 coding DNA: TGTGCCAGCAGCGAAAGAGGAAACACTGAAGCTTTCTTT.

The gene calls are TRBV9 and TRBJ2-1; 11 bases align to TRBD2. This CDR3 is built from 13 residues. In germline, CDR1 is SGDLS, CDR2 YYNGEE. V shed 4 bases, J shed 13 bases, and the junction held 7 bases outside the gene matches. The CDR3, as DNA: TGTGCCAGCAGCATTGGGACTAGCGGTACACAGTTCTTC. The encoded protein is CASSIGTSGTQFF.

This chain joins TRBV5-4 and TRBJ2-1; TRBD2 is a possible D gene (5 bases). CDR3 length equals 14 residues. V lost 10 bases and J lost 2, with 16 bases in between. Germline lookup yields CDR1 SGHNT and CDR2 YYREEE (reference sequence). CDR3 sequence reads: CAASLARTYNEQFF. The CDR3 DNA reads TGTGCCGCTAGCCTGGCGAGAACCTACAATGAGCAGTTCTTC. Full variable domain (remainder filled in from reference TRBV5-4 and TRBJ2-1): ETGVTQSPTHLIKTRGQQVTLRCSSQSGHNTVSWYQQALGQGPQFIFQYYREEENGRGNFPPRFSGLQFPNYSSELNVNALELDDSALYLCAASLARTYNEQFFGPGTRLTVL.

The rearrangement uses TRBV7-2 and TRBJ1-4; no clear D. V was clipped by 0 bases and J by 5 bases, with 7 bases between them. This CDR3 has 14 residues. Germline V gene lookup returns CDR1 SGHTA and CDR2 FQGNSA. The CDR3 nucleotides are TGTGCCAGCAGCTTAGCGGGCTTCAATGAAAAACTGTTTTTT. Its protein product is CASSLAGFNEKLFF.

The gene calls are TRBV18 and TRBJ2-7, with a possible D match to TRBD1 (6 bases). V lost 0 bases, J lost 6 bases, and 12 bases lay in between. CDR3 length equals 14 residues. Germline lookup yields CDR1 KGHSH and CDR2 LQKENI. The CDR3: CASSPPWGLAEQYF. The CDR3 DNA sequence: TGTGCCAGCTCACCACCTTGGGGGCTTGCCGAGCAGTACTTC.

This clone was detected only once. The chain has TRBV3-1 (or the pseudogene TRBV3-2) and TRBJ2-6; TRBD1 agrees at 10 bases. The V gene's germline CDR1 is LGHDT and CDR2 YNNKEL (reference sequence). V lost 4 bases to trimming and J lost 0 bases; unmatched junction nucleotides: 6. The CDR3 totals 18 residues. The CDR3 sequence: CASSPMTGGLSGANVLTF. In DNA, the CDR3 is TGTGCCAGCAGCCCGATGACAGGGGGCCTCTCTGGGGCCAACGTCCTGACTTTC.

The chain employs TRBV7-3 and TRBJ2-7, with 10 positions matching TRBD1. Trimming removed 5 bases from V and 7 bases from J; junction bases left unmatched: 5. Germline CDR1 is SGHTA and CDR2 is FQGTGA. The CDR3 runs 13 residues. As DNA, the CDR3 is TGTGCCAGCAGCCTAGACAGGGGGCGTGAGCAGTACTTC. Amino acids: CASSLDRGREQYF.

CDR3 amino acids: CASSKDSYGYTF. DNA of the CDR3: TGTGCCAGCAGTAAGGACAGCTATGGCTACACCTTC. The rearrangement uses TRBV6-6 and TRBJ1-2; D is possibly TRBD1 (6 bases). The CDR3 runs 12 residues. CDR1 and CDR2 from the germline V gene are MNHNY and SVGAGI (reference sequence). Trimming pared 5 bases from V and 4 bases from J, leaving 8 bases between.

J is TRBJ2-1 and V is TRBV28; 8 bases agree with TRBD1. Germline CDR1 and CDR2: MDHEN and SYDVKM. CDR3 length: 15 amino acids. V shed 2 bases, J shed 2 bases, and the junction held 2 bases outside the gene matches. The CDR3 here is CASSLPGQAYNEQFF. For the CDR3, the DNA is TGTGCCAGCAGTTTACCGGGACAGGCCTACAATGAGCAGTTCTTC.

V and J are TRBV18 and TRBJ2-3; 7 bases are shared with TRBD1. Germline V lookup: CDR1 KGHSH, CDR2 LQKENI. The length of the CDR3 is 15 residues. V dropped 2 bases and J dropped 5; count of bases not matched to a gene: 7. The CDR3 is CASSPRTGRGDTQYF. As DNA, the CDR3 is TGTGCCAGCTCACCAAGGACAGGCAGGGGAGATACGCAGTATTTT.

The V gene is TRBV5-4, the J gene TRBJ2-7, with 10 nucleotides matching TRBD2. The germline CDR1 and CDR2 sequences are SGHNT and YYREEE (reference sequence). Trimming cost V 0 bases and J 4 bases; bases outside gene matches: 7. CDR3 size: 16 residues. The chain's CDR3 is CASSLGRVAGGYEQYF. The CDR3, as DNA: TGTGCCAGCAGCTTGGGGAGGGTAGCGGGGGGATACGAGCAGTACTTC.

This clone is termed medium-sized. The rearrangement uses TRBV29-1 and TRBJ2-1; perhaps TRBD2 as D (6 bases). CDR1 SQVTM and CDR2 ANQGSEA come from the germline V gene. The V end was cut by 7 bases, the J end by 6 bases, with 13 bases between. This CDR3 contains 12 residues. CDR3 coding DNA: TGCAGCGGTAAAGCGGGTTTCAATGAGCAGTTCTTC. As protein: CSGKAGFNEQFF.

The V and J genes are TRBV6-6 and TRBJ1-2, with unresolved D. Germline CDR1 MNHNY, CDR2 SVGAGI (reference sequence). This CDR3 region has 15 residues. V dropped 6 bases and J dropped 8 bases, with 22 bases sitting between them. This CDR3 reads CASSLLEDGVSGYTF. DNA for the CDR3: TGTGCCAGCAGCTTGTTGGAGGATGGGGTTTCGGGCTACACCTTC.

The chain uses TRBV2 and TRBJ2-1; TRBD2 might be the D (7 bases). Trimming took 1 base from V and 0 from J, leaving 16 bases between them. CDR3 length equals 18 residues. Germline lookup yields CDR1 SNHLY and CDR2 FYNNEI. The CDR3 DNA follows: TGTGCCAGCAGTGAAGGGACTCTGGCGGGGGCCTCCTACAATGAGCAGTTCTTC. It yields the protein CASSEGTLAGASYNEQFF.

The genes are TRBV25-1 and TRBJ2-7, with 7 positions matching TRBD1. V lost 5 bases to trimming and J lost 0 bases; unmatched junction nucleotides: 7. The germline V gene encodes CDR1 MGHDK and CDR2 SYGVNS. This CDR3 spans 15 amino acids. This CDR3 is CASSPRTGLSYEQYF. The CDR3 DNA reads TGTGCCAGCAGTCCCCGGACAGGACTCTCCTACGAGCAGTACTTC.